Listed here are 30 T cell receptor beta chains from one sample, sequenced in a study of blood T cell repertoires in COVID-19. Clones were sequenced by immunoSEQ multiplex PCR, and TCRdb holds only the in-frame ones, with some missing. Among 180,000 or so clones listed, about 83% were seen once. Sequencing was performed on peripheral blood. The receptor source for this set is a man between 18 and 35 years old with active or convalescent COVID-19.

For this clone: One end of the junction is discordant with germline, which a read error may explain. The chain employs TRBV28 and TRBJ1-6; D is ambiguous. Germline CDR1 reads MDHEN; CDR2 reads SYDVKM. There are 14 residues in the CDR3. CDR3 sequence: CASSFASFNSPLHF. CDR3 DNA: TGTGCCAGCAGTTTTGCGTCCTTTAATTCACCCCTCCACTTT.

The gene calls are TRBV6-6 and TRBJ2-1, with 9 bases matching TRBD2. Germline V gene data show CDR1 as MNHNY and CDR2 as SVGAGI (reference sequence). The trim removed 1 base at V and 6 bases at J, leaving 4 bases unmatched. There are 15 residues in the CDR3. The CDR3: CASSYWASGTNEQFF. CDR3 DNA sequence: TGTGCCAGCAGTTACTGGGCTAGCGGGACCAATGAGCAGTTCTTC.

V gene TRBV12-5 combines with J gene TRBJ2-1; possible D gene TRBD1, 7 bases. V lost 1 base and J lost 7, with 17 bases in between. In germline, CDR1 is LGHNT, CDR2 FRNRAP. The CDR3 has 16 amino acids. The CDR3 DNA is TGTGCTAGTGGTTTGGAACGACAGGGAGGCTTAAATGAGCAGTTCTTC. It translates to CASGLERQGGLNEQFF.

A few counts support this clone. The chain is built from TRBV7-8 and TRBJ2-4, with a tentative D call TRBD1 (6 bases). This CDR3 has 18 amino acids. Deletions cut 4 bases from V and 1 base from J, with 20 bases between. The germline V gene has CDR1 SGHVS and CDR2 FQNEAQ. The CDR3 DNA is TGTGCCAGCAGCTACCGACCGGGCTCCCAGGGGGCCAAAAACATTCAGTACTTC. It yields the protein CASSYRPGSQGAKNIQYF.

This chain links TRBV20-1 with TRBJ2-1; no reliable D call. The CDR3 covers 12 residues. CDR1 is DFQATT, CDR2 SNEGSKA, per germline (reference sequence). Between the trimmed V and J ends, which lost 3 bases and 0 bases, there was a span of 3 bases. This CDR3 is CSASLSYNEQFF. CDR3 DNA: TGCAGTGCTAGTCTCTCCTACAATGAGCAGTTCTTC.

The chain combines TRBV27 with TRBJ2-3; the match to TRBD1 covers 9 bases. V trimming: 2 bases; J trimming: 6 bases; junction bases outside the gene matches: 3. The germline CDR1 and CDR2 sequences are MNHEY and SMNVEV (reference sequence). CDR3 length: 14 residues. The CDR3, as DNA: TGTGCCAGCAGTTTAATGGGACAGGGTGATACGCAGTATTTT. The encoded protein is CASSLMGQGDTQYF.

The chain has TRBV6-5 and TRBJ1-2; D unresolved. In germline, CDR1 is MNHEY, CDR2 SVGAGI. The CDR3 sequence is 12 residues long. V was trimmed by 10 bases and J by 8 bases, leaving 17 bases between them. CDR3 nucleotides: TGTGCCACCATCGAGGGAGAAGGCGGCTACACCTTC. Its translation is CATIEGEGGYTF.

The sample holds one count of this clone. The chain joins TRBV3-1 (or the pseudogene TRBV3-2) to TRBJ2-2; 9 bases match TRBD2. The CDR3 spans 16 residues. V lost 3 bases, J lost 5 bases, and 7 bases stayed unmatched. CDR1 LGHDT and CDR2 YNNKEL come from the germline V gene (reference sequence). The CDR3 nucleotides read TGTGCCAGCAGCCATGGCGGGGGGGCAATGACCGGGGAGCTGTTTTTT. Translation gives CASSHGGGAMTGELFF.

V gene TRBV30 combines with J gene TRBJ1-2, with TRBD1 matching 11 bases. CDR1 GTSNPN and CDR2 SVGIG come from the germline V gene (reference sequence). With V trimmed by 2 bases and J by 7 bases, 9 bases remained unmatched. The CDR3 totals 15 residues. This CDR3 reads CAWSTDGTGGSGYTF. CDR3 bases: TGTGCCTGGAGTACAGATGGGACAGGGGGATCTGGCTACACCTTC.

The chain carries TRBV11-3 and TRBJ2-1, with D possibly matching TRBD2 (5 bases). The CDR3 loop spans 15 amino acids. V dropped 6 bases and J dropped 0 bases, with 12 bases sitting between them. CDR1 is SGHNT, CDR2 YENEEA, per germline. CDR3 bases: TGTGCCAGCAGGGAGCTTGAGGGCTCCTACAATGAGCAGTTCTTC. Residues: CASRELEGSYNEQFF.

This clone was seen a single time. The genes are TRBV7-6 and TRBJ2-2, with D perhaps matching TRBD2 (5 bases). The V and J ends lost 5 bases and 0 bases respectively, with 16 bases between them. CDR3 length: 17 amino acids. Germline assignment: CDR1 SGHVS and CDR2 FNYEAQ. The CDR3 protein is CASSVGVATSNTGELFF. As DNA, the CDR3 is TGTGCCAGCAGCGTGGGTGTAGCGACCTCGAACACCGGGGAGCTGTTTTTT.

This chain joins TRBV3-1 (or the pseudogene TRBV3-2) and TRBJ1-2, with 9 bases that match TRBD1. The germline V gene encodes CDR1 LGHDT and CDR2 YNNKEL (reference sequence). The J segment lost 4 bases and the V segment lost 0 bases, leaving 3 bases of the junction unmatched. CDR3 length: 15 residues. CDR3 in DNA: TGTGCCAGCAGCCAAGACAGGACAGGGGTCTATGGCTACACCTTC. This translates into CASSQDRTGVYGYTF.

The rearrangement links TRBV5-1 to TRBJ2-3; D may be TRBD2 (5 bases). Between the trimmed V and J ends, which lost 4 bases and 0 bases, there was a span of 18 bases. Germline V gene lookup returns CDR1 SGHRS and CDR2 YFSETQ. This CDR3 spans 17 amino acids. The CDR3 sequence is CASSPTLLDYSTDTQYF. The CDR3 DNA sequence: TGCGCCAGCAGCCCTACACTACTAGACTATAGCACAGATACGCAGTATTTT.

A few counts support this clone. The chain links TRBV25-1 to TRBJ1-2, with D hard to call. This CDR3 has 11 amino acids. Germline CDR1 reads MGHDK; CDR2 reads SYGVNS. V lost 6 bases to trimming and J lost 4 bases, with 6 bases between them. The CDR3 DNA reads as TGTGCCAGCAGCTTATTCTATGGCTACACCTTC. Translating gives CASSLFYGYTF.

V and J are TRBV6-5 and TRBJ2-5; D perhaps matches TRBD1 (5 bases). The V end was cut by 3 bases, the J end by 3 bases, with 8 bases between. CDR1 MNHEY and CDR2 SVGAGI come from the germline V gene. The CDR3 runs to 13 residues. The CDR3 DNA reads as TGTGCCAGCAGTTATCCGACAGAAGAGACCCAGTACTTC. Protein: CASSYPTEETQYF.

V usage is TRBV24-1 and J usage is TRBJ2-1; the D gene is possibly TRBD2 (6 bases). Trimming removed 10 bases at V and 2 bases at J, with 17 bases between. The CDR3 contains 15 residues. In germline, CDR1 is KGHDR, CDR2 SFDVKD. CDR3 DNA sequence: TGTGCCACTACTGCCGGGACTGCGCCCTACAATGAGCAGTTCTTC. Residues: CATTAGTAPYNEQFF.

The rearrangement uses TRBV14 and TRBJ1-1, with a tentative D call TRBD1 (5 bases). Germline loops: CDR1 SGHDN, CDR2 FVKESK. V was cut by 4 bases and J by 4 bases, with 10 bases left in between. The CDR3 is made up of 13 amino acids. The CDR3 loop reads CASSLGEGTEAFF. DNA for the CDR3: TGTGCCAGCAGCCTGGGGGAGGGCACTGAAGCTTTCTTT. Full variable domain (rest looked up from reference TRBV14 and TRBJ1-1): EAGVTQFPSHSVIEKGQTVTLRCDPISGHDNLYWYRRVMGKEIKFLLHFVKESKQDESGMPNNRFLAERTGGTYSTLKVQPAELEDSGVYFCASSLGEGTEAFFGQGTRLTVV.

This clone was seen once. The V and J genes are TRBV28 and TRBJ2-7; a weak D match, TRBD1 (5 bases). CDR3 length: 13 amino acids. The germline V gene has CDR1 MDHEN and CDR2 SYDVKM. V shed 4 bases and J shed 2 bases, with 9 bases lying between them. CDR3 nucleotide sequence: TGTGCCAGCAGTTCGACAGTCCCCTACGAGCAGTACGTC. It translates to CASSSTVPYEQYV.

The chain recombines TRBV5-4 with TRBJ2-1; D perhaps matches TRBD1 (7 bases). Trimming took 0 bases from V and 6 from J, leaving 13 bases between them. Germline CDR1 SGHNT, CDR2 YYREEE (reference sequence). The CDR3 is 15 residues long. The CDR3 region has the DNA TGTGCCAGCAGCTTGGCCGTCAGGGGGGCCAATGAGCAGTTCTTC. This gives the protein CASSLAVRGANEQFF.

The chain is built from TRBV28 and TRBJ1-1; D may be TRBD1 (6 bases). The CDR3 totals 15 residues. V shed 4 bases and J shed 4 bases, with 16 bases lying between them. The germline V gene has CDR1 MDHEN and CDR2 SYDVKM. The CDR3 coding sequence is TGTGCCAGCAGTTCTCCGGGACAAGCTCCCACTGAAGCTTTCTTT. Protein product: CASSSPGQAPTEAFF.

This clone showed up just a few times. J is TRBJ2-1 and V is TRBV24-1, with TRBD2 matching over 7 bases. The germline gives CDR1 KGHDR, CDR2 SFDVKD. The CDR3 has 15 amino acids. Germline trimming cut 12 bases from V and 5 bases from J; bases unmatched to any gene: 15. CDR3 loop: CAGKTGTNSHNEQFF. CDR3 DNA: TGTGCCGGGAAAACCGGGACTAACTCACACAATGAGCAGTTCTTC.

The chain uses TRBV4-3 and TRBJ2-6, with D maybe TRBD1 (6 bases). The germline V and J ends were trimmed by 0 bases and 2 bases, with 14 bases remaining between them. This CDR3 contains 18 residues. Germline CDR1 is LGHNA and CDR2 is YSLEER. The CDR3 nucleotides read TGCGCCAGCAGCCAAGAAGGACCTCAGGGGACTGGGGCCAACGTCCTGACTTTC. Translation: CASSQEGPQGTGANVLTF.

This chain links TRBV6-1 with TRBJ2-1; D remains ambiguous. The V gene's germline CDR1 is MNHNS and CDR2 SASEGT. Trimming shortened V by 3 bases and J by 0 bases, and 9 bases separated the two germline ends. The CDR3 contains 15 residues. The CDR3 spells CASSDRQSSYNEQFF. The CDR3 DNA reads TGTGCCAGCAGTGACAGGCAAAGCTCCTACAATGAGCAGTTCTTC.

The V and J genes are TRBV2 and TRBJ1-2, with D possibly TRBD1 on 6 matching bases. The CDR3 consists of 16 residues. Deletions cut 4 bases from V and 7 bases from J, with 22 bases between. Germline-derived CDR1 and CDR2 are SNHLY and FYNNEI. The CDR3 nucleotides read TGTGCCAGCAGTGTCACCCCGGGACACAACGCTCTTGGCTACACCTTC. Translation gives CASSVTPGHNALGYTF.

Of note for this clone: The junction departs from the called germline gene at one end, perhaps through a read error. This rearrangement joins TRBV7-2 to TRBJ1-1, with 9 positions matching TRBD1. CDR1 is SGHTA, CDR2 FQGNSA, per germline. CDR3 length equals 15 residues. CDR3 nucleotides: TGTGCCAGCAGCTTAGCGCCGGGACAGGGCGCCGGGCTGGTCTTT. It specifies CASSLAPGQGAGLVF.

The chain couples TRBV6-2 or TRBV6-3 to TRBJ2-1; tentative D call: TRBD1 (5 bases). This CDR3 spans 15 amino acids. Germline CDR1 is MNHEY and CDR2 is SVGEGT. Trimming left V 4 bases short and J 5 bases short, with 15 bases between. CDR3 nucleotides: TGTGCCAGCAGTTTCCCATGGGAAGGGGACAATGAGCAGTTCTTC. Translation gives CASSFPWEGDNEQFF.

This chain connects TRBV10-3 to TRBJ2-4; unclear D gene. CDR3 length equals 12 residues. Trimming pared 3 bases from V and 5 bases from J, leaving 5 bases between. Germline-derived CDR1 and CDR2 are ENHRY and SYGVKD. The CDR3 nucleotides read TGTGCCATCAGTGAAGAGCAAAACATTCAGTACTTC. Translating it yields CAISEEQNIQYF.

J is TRBJ1-5 and V is TRBV2; perhaps TRBD1 as D (5 bases). The germline V and J ends were trimmed by 3 bases and 3 bases, with 12 bases remaining between them. Germline V gene data show CDR1 as SNHLY and CDR2 as FYNNEI. This CDR3 comprises 15 residues. This chain's CDR3 is CASSEPDGANQPQHF. CDR3 coding DNA: TGTGCCAGCAGTGAGCCGGATGGGGCCAATCAGCCCCAGCATTTT.

The chain is built from TRBV24-1 and TRBJ1-4; D not certain. The CDR3 contains 14 residues. Germline assignment: CDR1 KGHDR and CDR2 SFDVKD. V gave up 3 bases and J gave up 8 bases, with 12 bases separating them. CDR3 DNA sequence: TGTGCCACCAGTGATGGCCTCTCCCACGAAAAACTGTTTTTT. This sequence encodes CATSDGLSHEKLFF.

The J gene is TRBJ2-2, the V gene TRBV6-5; 7 bases line up with TRBD2. V lost 3 bases to trimming and J lost 6 bases; unmatched junction nucleotides: 10. The germline V gene has CDR1 MNHEY and CDR2 SVGAGI. The CDR3 is 16 amino acids. The CDR3 DNA is TGTGCCAGCAGTTATCCCAGACTAGCCGGGTCCGGGGAGCTGTTTTTT. Translated, it gives CASSYPRLAGSGELFF.